This T cell receptor beta chain was observed in a study of shared clonotypes between healthy human individuals. Broader study findings: An anticipated effect of sequencing depth on clonotype sharing among donors was recognized. Naive subsets generally had larger estimated richness than memory subsets.

For this clone: Its antigen is as yet unknown. This specimen includes other DNA sequences encoding the same CDR3.

The assay was immunoSEQ multiplex PCR, and TCRdb's table has in-frame clones only and misses some. The data contain more than 900,000 clones, approximately 80% of them singletons. Specimen: memory CD4+ T cells from PBMCs. This sample's subset: CD45RA-negative fraction. The clonotype was recovered from a man younger than 35 in good health. Some clones in this sample may be carry-over from other donors' samples.

In DNA, the CDR3 is TGTGCCAGCAGCTTAGGCGGAGAACCTGATACGCAGTATTTT. Amino acids: CASSLGGEPDTQYF. The chain couples TRBV11-3 to TRBJ2-3; D gene unclear. V was shortened by 1 base and J by 6 bases, with 11 bases between the two germline ends. CDR3 length: 14 amino acids. Germline CDR1 reads SGHNT; CDR2 reads YENEEA.